The rows below give T cell receptor beta chains drawn from one sample of a study of spatial heterogeneity in lung cancer. TCRdb re-called the 5' RACE reads through MiXCR, storing one row per CDR3 protein. The repertoire holds about 21,000 distinct CDR3 sequences, roughly 4.2% seen once, with 7.4% in the top ten. Sequencing used PBMCs, obtained at surgery. The receptor source for this set is a male donor with early-stage non-small cell lung cancer. The conserved cysteine and the conserved F or W are not part of the CDR3 here. Clone size is given for some rows only: seen once, a few or many times, or a class if the clone is expanded.

>TRBV7-2|TRBJ2-5|NA
ASSFRLAGHQETQY
>TRBV20-1|TRBJ1-6|many
SARLGLGSYNSPLH
>TRBV2|TRBJ2-1|many
ASTREEQANEQF
>TRBV27|TRBJ2-3|medium-sized
ASSPSAGIDTQY
>TRBV27|TRBJ2-5|many
ASSLRAGDQETQY
>TRBV7-8|TRBJ2-1|medium-sized
ASSLSMGLATGEQF
>TRBV6-5|TRBJ2-1|many
ASSGGGTRNEQF
>TRBV7-9|TRBJ2-3|many
ASSPLPGLAGVDTQY
>TRBV24-1|TRBJ2-1|NA
ATGGGTPGYNEQF
>TRBV7-2|TRBJ2-5|many
ASRLAQETQY
>TRBV20-1|TRBJ2-7|few
SARLRNSYEQY